This TCR beta chain was recovered during a study of cytomegalovirus exposure and HLA in healthy donors. This clone was observed once. An end of the junction differs from the germline gene, which may be a read error. 60 Vbeta and 13 Jbeta primers were used in PCR. The table came from immunoSEQ multiplex PCR; TCRdb's copy has only in-frame clones and leaves some out. This table has around 140,000 clones, roughly 79% appearing once. CDR1 SGHVS and CDR2 FQNEAQ come from the germline V gene. The CDR3 runs to 13 residues. The sequence was obtained from a male donor in good health and CMV-seronegative. The gene calls are TRBV7-8 and TRBJ1-2; the D is unclear. The sample was PBMCs. The CDR3 spells CASSFGTNYGYPF. CDR3 DNA: TGTGCCAGCAGCTTTGGAACTAACTATGGCTACCCCTTC.